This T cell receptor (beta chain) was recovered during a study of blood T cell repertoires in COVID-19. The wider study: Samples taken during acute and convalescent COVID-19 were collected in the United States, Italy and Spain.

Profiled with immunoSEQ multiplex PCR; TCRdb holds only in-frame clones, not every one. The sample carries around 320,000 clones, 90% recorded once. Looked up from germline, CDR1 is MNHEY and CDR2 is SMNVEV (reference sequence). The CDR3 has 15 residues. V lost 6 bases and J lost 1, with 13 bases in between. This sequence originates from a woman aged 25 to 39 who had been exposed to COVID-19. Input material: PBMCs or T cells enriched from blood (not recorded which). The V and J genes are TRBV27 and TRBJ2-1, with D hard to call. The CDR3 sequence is CASSIALGSYNEQFF. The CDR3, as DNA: TGTGCCAGCAGCATAGCCCTAGGTTCCTACAATGAGCAGTTCTTC.